These 23 T cell receptor beta chains share one sample of origin, sequenced in a study of blood T cells in healthy people across ages. Combining a sample-barcoded 5' primer with a J-beta primer mix, a second PCR ran for about 6 to 11 cycles. TCRdb reprocessed the 5' RACE reads with MiXCR, giving one entry per CDR3 protein. The repertoire includes hundreds of thousands of distinct CDR3 sequences, approximately 30% of them detected once, and more than 15% sits in the top ten. Input material: blood. The receptors stem from a woman of 80 years or more in good health.

This clonotype was seen many times. V gene TRBV12-3 or TRBV12-4 combines with J gene TRBJ2-5; D may be TRBD2 (7 bases). The V and J ends lost 2 bases and 1 base respectively, with 20 bases between them. CDR3 length equals 18 residues. CDR3 sequence reads: CASSLRGAVVFSQETQYF. As DNA, the CDR3 is TGTGCCAGCAGTTTACGGGGGGCGGTTGTCTTTTCCCAAGAGACCCAGTACTTC.

The sample holds many counts of this clonotype. The chain has TRBV9 and TRBJ2-1; 10 bases match TRBD1. The germline V gene has CDR1 SGDLS and CDR2 YYNGEE. V gave up 0 bases and J gave up 8 bases; unmatched junction bases: 2. CDR3 length equals 14 residues. CDR3 nucleotides: TGTGCCAGCAGCGTAGCGACAGGGGGCTATGAGCAGTTCTTC. Its protein product is CASSVATGGYEQFF.

The chain has TRBV7-6 and TRBJ1-5; weak D call: TRBD1 (6 bases). Germline CDR1 reads SGHVS; CDR2 reads FNYEAQ. The CDR3 has 15 amino acids. Trimming took 5 bases from V and 0 from J, leaving 11 bases between them. The CDR3: CASSAGTTSNQPQHF. As DNA, the CDR3 is TGTGCCAGCAGCGCCGGGACAACTAGCAATCAGCCCCAGCATTTT.

This clonotype showed up many times. In DNA, the CDR3 is TGTGCCACCACGAGCTTCACAGATACGCAGTATTTT. This gives the protein CATTSFTDTQYF. V gene TRBV6-2 or TRBV6-3 combines with J gene TRBJ2-3; the D is unclear. Trimming removed 10 bases from V and 2 bases from J, with 10 bases in between. Germline values: CDR1 MNHEY, CDR2 SVGEGT. The CDR3 covers 12 residues.

As regards this clonotype: This may come from a read error, since a much larger clone is one base off. J is TRBJ2-7 and V is TRBV18; tentative D call: TRBD2 (6 bases). Trimming removed 5 bases at V and 6 bases at J, with 14 bases between. Germline V gene sequence: CDR1 KGHSH, CDR2 LQKENI. This CDR3 contains 13 residues. CDR3 loop: CASSTGSAFEQYF. The CDR3 region has the DNA TGTGCCAGCTCAACCGGGAGTGCCTTCGAGCAGTACTTC.

This clonotype has more than one count but fewer than ten. The chain combines TRBV30 with TRBJ1-1; no clear D. The CDR3 contains 13 residues. The germline V gene has CDR1 GTSNPN and CDR2 SVGIG (reference sequence). V lost 5 bases and J 1 base, leaving 11 bases between the germline ends. The CDR3 region has the DNA TGTGCCTGGCAATGGCAACAGAACACTGAAGCTTTCTTT. The encoded protein is CAWQWQQNTEAFF. The variable domain in full, completed from reference TRBV30 and TRBJ1-1, reads SQTIHQWPATLVQPVGSPLSLECTVEGTSNPNLYWYRQAAGRGLQLLFYSVGIGQISSEVPQNLSASRPQDRQFILSSKKLLLSDSGFYLCAWQWQQNTEAFFGQGTRLTVV.

V and J are TRBV7-2 and TRBJ1-4; no reliable D call. From germline, CDR1 is SGHTA and CDR2 FQGNSA. This CDR3 has 13 residues. Trimming removed 5 bases from V and 8 bases from J, with 12 bases in between. The CDR3 DNA is TGTGCCAGCAGCCAGCGGGGTCCCGAAAAACTGTTTTTT. Amino acids: CASSQRGPEKLFF.

This clonotype was detected only a few times. One base away lies a much larger clone, so this may be a sequencing read error. V usage is TRBV7-2 and J usage is TRBJ2-1, with 7 bases lining up with TRBD2. J lost 6 bases, V lost 5 bases, and 7 bases had no gene match. Germline CDR1 and CDR2: SGHTA and FQGNSA. CDR3 length equals 14 residues. CDR3 sequence: CASSRPGLVNEQFF. The CDR3 DNA sequence: TGTGCCAGCAGCCGCCCTGGACTAGTCAATGAGCAGTTCTTC.

This clonotype was seen more than once but under ten times. This chain joins TRBV6-6 and TRBJ1-4; 8 nucleotides agree with TRBD1. Germline trimming cut 4 bases from V and 8 bases from J; bases unmatched to any gene: 9. CDR1 MNHNY and CDR2 SVGAGI come from the germline V gene (reference sequence). CDR3 size: 15 residues. CDR3 coding DNA: TGTGCCAGCAGTTCCACCGGGACAGGAGGAGAAAAACTGTTTTTT. Translating gives CASSSTGTGGEKLFF.

The chain is built from TRBV29-1 and TRBJ2-7; D not resolved. There are 12 residues in the CDR3. In germline, CDR1 is SQVTM, CDR2 ANQGSEA. V was cut by 4 bases and J by 0 bases, with 7 bases left in between. CDR3 loop: CSVVRNSYEQYF. The CDR3 bases are TGCAGCGTTGTAAGGAACTCCTACGAGCAGTACTTC.

As concerns this clonotype: Given a much more abundant clone one base away, this may be a read error. V and J are TRBV20-1 and TRBJ2-1, with 7 bases lining up with TRBD1. Judging by the DNA end, TRBJ2-7 fits better; the J call may be wrong. This CDR3 is built from 15 residues. The germline V gene has CDR1 DFQATT and CDR2 SNEGSKA (reference sequence). The CDR3 DNA reads as TGCAGTGCTAGAGATGGCAACAGGGGATACAATGAGCAGTACTTC. Translating it yields CSARDGNRGYNEQYF.

At least ten counts were recorded for this clonotype. The chain uses TRBV5-1 and TRBJ2-1, with a possible D match to TRBD2 (6 bases). V shed 10 bases and J shed 10 bases, with 15 bases lying between them. This CDR3 has 11 amino acids. CDR1 and CDR2 (germline): SGHRS, YFSETQ. The DNA of the CDR3 is TGCGCCGTCAGCTTCCTAGCGGAGCAGTTCTTC. Translation gives CAVSFLAEQFF.

A few counts support this clonotype. This chain joins TRBV20-1 and TRBJ2-1; 14 positions match TRBD2. The J call is doubtful: the DNA matches TRBJ2-7 better. The CDR3 covers 19 residues. Germline V gene data show CDR1 as DFQATT and CDR2 as SNEGSKA (reference sequence). The CDR3 region has the DNA TGCAGTGCCCCCCGGACTAGCGGGGGGCCTTCATACTCCTACAATGAGCAGTACTTC. This encodes CSAPRTSGGPSYSYNEQYF.

This clonotype was observed at least ten times. J is TRBJ1-1 and V is TRBV10-3, with D hard to call. CDR1 and CDR2 from the germline V gene are ENHRY and SYGVKD. V gave up 0 bases and J gave up 3 bases, with 8 bases separating them. This CDR3 has 14 amino acids. CDR3 in DNA: TGTGCCATCAGTGAGTCTCCAATGGACACTGAAGCTTTCTTT. Residues: CAISESPMDTEAFF.

This clonotype has at least ten counts. V gene TRBV29-1 combines with J gene TRBJ1-2; D not resolved. Germline V gene data show CDR1 as SQVTM and CDR2 as ANQGSEA. The CDR3 loop spans 13 amino acids. Trimming pared 5 bases from V and 7 bases from J, leaving 17 bases between. The CDR3 nucleotides are TGCAGCGTTAGGAGCGGCGCCCATGGTGGCTACACCTTC. This sequence encodes CSVRSGAHGGYTF.

This clonotype was observed many times. The chain combines TRBV18 with TRBJ2-7, with 8 bases matching TRBD1. The CDR3 extends over 16 amino acids. CDR1 and CDR2 (germline): KGHSH, LQKENI. V lost 1 base, J lost 0 bases, and 5 bases stayed unmatched. The CDR3 sequence is CASSPRSDRGSYEQYF. CDR3 coding DNA: TGTGCCAGCTCACCACGTTCCGACAGGGGCTCCTACGAGCAGTACTTC.

This clonotype was picked up many times. The chain joins TRBV20-1 to TRBJ1-4; D is perhaps TRBD1 (5 bases). This CDR3 spans 12 amino acids. Germline CDR1 is DFQATT and CDR2 is SNEGSKA (reference sequence). The V gene lost 6 bases and the J gene lost 4 bases, with 9 bases spanning the gap. The DNA for the CDR3 is TGCAGTGCGGGGCCGGGTAATGAAAAACTGTTTTTT. The encoded protein is CSAGPGNEKLFF.

The genes are TRBV7-2 and TRBJ1-2; D is ambiguous. Trimming removed 1 base at V and 7 bases at J, with 10 bases between. CDR3 length: 13 amino acids. Germline loops: CDR1 SGHTA, CDR2 FQGNSA. This CDR3 is CASSLGDLPGYTF. The CDR3 bases are TGTGCCAGCAGCTTAGGAGATCTGCCTGGCTACACCTTC.

The genes are TRBV6-2 or TRBV6-3 and TRBJ1-2; D might be TRBD1 (5 bases). This CDR3 region has 9 residues. From germline, CDR1 is MNHEY and CDR2 SVGEGT. The CDR3 DNA follows: TGTGCTGCGGGGGTCCTCTACACCTTC. Protein sequence: CAAGVLYTF.

V is TRBV30 and J is TRBJ1-4; D possibly corresponds to TRBD1 (5 bases). Trimming pared 2 bases from V and 8 bases from J, leaving 15 bases between. The germline CDR1 and CDR2 sequences are GTSNPN and SVGIG (reference sequence). This CDR3 spans 14 amino acids. CDR3 sequence reads: CAWSRGLAGEKLFF. The CDR3 region has the DNA TGTGCCTGGAGTCGGGGTCTAGCAGGGGAAAAACTGTTTTTT.

This clonotype was picked up a small number of times. The chain couples TRBV4-1 to TRBJ2-1; TRBD1 aligns across 9 bases. The CDR3 totals 19 residues. V shed 4 bases and J 0 bases; nucleotides not matched to a gene: 13. Germline assignment: CDR1 MGHRA and CDR2 YSYEKL. CDR3 sequence: CASSRSGQGSSSSYNEQFF. The CDR3 DNA follows: TGCGCCAGCAGCCGGTCGGGACAGGGATCTTCAAGCTCCTACAATGAGCAGTTCTTC.

This clonotype was counted a few times. This chain links TRBV9 with TRBJ1-2; D remains ambiguous. The V and J ends lost 4 bases and 4 bases respectively, with 14 bases between them. This CDR3 region has 14 residues. CDR1 and CDR2 (germline): SGDLS, YYNGEE. CDR3 sequence reads: CASSPPRQSYGYTF. CDR3 coding DNA: TGTGCCAGCAGCCCACCCAGGCAAAGCTATGGCTACACCTTC.

This clonotype has a handful of counts. The rearrangement joins TRBV20-1 to TRBJ2-1; the D call may be TRBD1 or TRBD2 (6 bases each). The CDR3 is 11 amino acids. V dropped 7 bases and J dropped 10 bases, with 14 bases sitting between them. CDR1 is DFQATT and CDR2 is SNEGSKA in the germline V gene (reference sequence). CDR3 in amino acids: CSVRGHGEQFF. In DNA, the CDR3 is TGCAGTGTTCGGGGGCACGGAGAGCAGTTCTTC.